These T cell receptor beta chains were read from a single sample in a study of cytomegalovirus exposure and HLA in healthy donors. The data were produced by immunoSEQ multiplex PCR, yet TCRdb's version contains in-frame clones alone and is incomplete. The table records fewer than 250,000 clones, about 80% of them present only once. Sequencing was performed on PBMCs. The receptors come from a girl under 18 in good health and CMV-seronegative. The CDR3 runs from the conserved cysteine through the conserved F or W.

V gene	J gene	CDR3 protein
TRBV29-1	TRBJ2-2	CSVEWGHLNTGELFF
TRBV2	TRBJ1-2	CASRTGVGYTF
TRBV4-3	TRBJ2-7	CASSPGLVDRDYEQYF
TRBV28	TRBJ1-5	CASSLSGQNNQPQHF
TRBV29-1	TRBJ1-5	CSVGGQGNQPQHF
TRBV5-4	TRBJ2-7	CASSLINFGGIPGEQYF
TRBV2	TRBJ2-1	CASGAVSYNEQFF
TRBV15	TRBJ2-7	CATSRDGGLYYEQYF
TRBV4-1	TRBJ2-7	CASSQASGGNEQYF
TRBV18	TRBJ1-1	CASSPIPRAEMNTEAFF
TRBV4-2	TRBJ2-3	CASSQGVTDTQYF
TRBV29-1	TRBJ2-1	CSASRGRHADEQFF
TRBV5-4	TRBJ2-7	CASSLVSGRADEQYF
TRBV28	TRBJ1-5	CASSTGNQPQHF
TRBV28	TRBJ2-7	CASSPRGRLLEQYF
TRBV19	TRBJ1-1	CASSIRQENTEAFF